Presented here are 6 T cell receptor beta chains from one specimen sequenced in a study of post-analysis software for immune sequencing data. Unique molecular identifiers featured in each of the TCR beta cDNA libraries. TCRdb analysed the PCR reads with MiXCR anew, one entry per CDR3 protein. The table lists fewer than 850,000 distinct CDR3 sequences, 30% of them singletons. These TCRs' antigens remain unknown. Study findings and constraints: Roughly 5 TRBV segments (TRBV5-6, TRBV5-1 and TRBV20-1 among them) occurred more frequently in patients than in controls.

The sequencing sample was made of blood. These receptor sequences come from a girl aged 5-17 years with multiple sclerosis.

This rearrangement joins TRBV3-1 to TRBJ1-5; no reliable D call. The ends were cut back, 8 bases at V and 4 bases at J, with 9 bases in the middle. Germline loops: CDR1 LGHDT, CDR2 YNNKEL (reference sequence). This CDR3 region has 12 residues. CDR3 in amino acids: CASSQENQPQHF. In DNA form, the CDR3 reads TGTGCCAGCTCACAAGAGAATCAGCCCCAGCATTTT.

The sample holds a few counts of this clonotype. V is TRBV2 and J is TRBJ1-2; D remains unclear. In germline, CDR1 is SNHLY, CDR2 FYNNEI. Trimming stripped 6 bases from V and 2 bases from J, with 13 bases between. The CDR3 is 14 amino acids. The CDR3 DNA reads as TGTGCCAGCAGGCCCGCCTCTCGGAACTATGGCTACACCTTC. This sequence encodes CASRPASRNYGYTF.

This chain joins TRBV7-9 and TRBJ1-4; unclear D gene. Trimming cost V 5 bases and J 3 bases, with 16 bases left between them. The CDR3 loop spans 16 amino acids. In germline, CDR1 is SEHNR, CDR2 FQNEAQ (reference sequence). CDR3 residues: CASSPRPGPPNEKLFF. CDR3 sequence (DNA): TGTGCCAGCAGCCCCCGGCCAGGACCCCCTAATGAAAAACTGTTTTTT.

This clonotype was observed many times. A much larger clone lies a single base off, so this may be a read error. This chain connects TRBV29-1 to TRBJ2-4; 14 positions agree with TRBD2. The CDR3 contains 14 residues. Germline assignment: CDR1 SQVTM and CDR2 ANQGSEA. With V trimmed by 5 bases and J by 7 bases, 4 bases remained unmatched. CDR3 amino acids: CSVWTSGRCNIQYF. The CDR3 DNA reads as TGCAGCGTTTGGACTAGCGGGAGGTGCAACATTCAGTACTTC.

The V and J genes are TRBV14 and TRBJ2-3; TRBD2 agrees at 11 bases. The V gene's germline CDR1 is SGHDN and CDR2 FVKESK. There are 19 residues in the CDR3. Trimming at V came to 0 bases and at J to 2 bases, leaving 10 bases not matched to a gene. CDR3 bases: TGTGCCAGCAGCCAAGACCGGACCTTACTAGCGGGGGTCACAGATACGCAGTATTTT. This codes for CASSQDRTLLAGVTDTQYF. Drawing the rest from reference TRBV14 and TRBJ2-3, the complete variable domain is EAGVTQFPSHSVIEKGQTVTLRCDPISGHDNLYWYRRVMGKEIKFLLHFVKESKQDESGMPNNRFLAERTGGTYSTLKVQPAELEDSGVYFCASSQDRTLLAGVTDTQYFGPGTRLTVL.

The chain has TRBV10-3 and TRBJ2-7; TRBD2 matches 8 bases. The V and J ends lost 4 bases and 0 bases, in that order; junction bases with no gene match: 8. Germline V lookup: CDR1 ENHRY, CDR2 SYGVKD. The CDR3 is made up of 16 amino acids. CDR3 sequence reads: CAISGRSRGGSYEQYF. The CDR3 DNA reads as TGTGCCATCAGTGGACGCTCCCGGGGGGGCTCCTACGAGCAGTACTTC.